These 5 T cell receptor beta chains were sequenced from one sample in a study of blood T cell repertoires in COVID-19. Measured with immunoSEQ multiplex PCR; TCRdb has only the in-frame clones, and not every one. The table shows hundreds of thousands of clones, with 88% occurring only once. Sequenced: peripheral blood. The receptor set was obtained from a woman aged 40 to 50 who had recovered from COVID-19.

The chain carries TRBV24-1 and TRBJ2-1, with TRBD2 identical over 8 bases. Germline CDR1 KGHDR, CDR2 SFDVKD. The CDR3 is 16 residues long. J gave up 3 bases and V 4 bases, and 7 bases lay outside the gene matches. CDR3 in DNA: TGTGCCACCAGTGACCCCAGCGGGAGAAGCTACAATGAGCAGTTCTTC. It is translated as CATSDPSGRSYNEQFF.

This rearrangement joins TRBV10-3 to TRBJ1-4, with D perhaps TRBD1 (6 bases). Germline CDR1 and CDR2: ENHRY and SYGVKD. The V gene lost 3 bases and the J gene lost 4 bases, with 12 bases spanning the gap. The CDR3 runs 15 residues. CDR3: CAISDEGDRNEKLFF. In nucleotides, the CDR3 is TGTGCCATCAGTGATGAGGGGGACCGTAATGAAAAACTGTTTTTT.

This clone was detected a few times. The rearrangement uses TRBV10-3 and TRBJ1-1; 7 bases map to TRBD1. Germline lookup yields CDR1 ENHRY and CDR2 SYGVKD. The CDR3 covers 13 residues. With 10 bases clipped from V and 1 base from J, the junction kept 6 bases outside the gene matches. The CDR3, as DNA: TGTGCCACCAGGGACAGACCGAACACTGAAGCTTTCTTT. Translating it yields CATRDRPNTEAFF.

The CDR3 protein is CASRQTGVGNTIYF. CDR3 DNA sequence: TGTGCCAGCAGACAAACAGGGGTCGGAAACACCATATATTTT. The chain is built from TRBV6-5 and TRBJ1-3; the match to TRBD1 covers 7 bases. Germline V gene data show CDR1 as MNHEY and CDR2 as SVGAGI. The CDR3 extends over 14 amino acids. The trim removed 6 bases at V and 4 bases at J, leaving 6 bases unmatched.

The gene calls are TRBV24-1 and TRBJ2-1, with TRBD2 identical over 8 bases. CDR1 is KGHDR and CDR2 is SFDVKD in the germline V gene. This CDR3 region has 16 residues. J was trimmed by 6 bases and V by 3 bases; bases with no gene match: 9. The CDR3 DNA sequence: TGTGCCACCAGTGATCCGACTAGCGAGAACTCCAATGAGCAGTTCTTC. Its protein is CATSDPTSENSNEQFF.